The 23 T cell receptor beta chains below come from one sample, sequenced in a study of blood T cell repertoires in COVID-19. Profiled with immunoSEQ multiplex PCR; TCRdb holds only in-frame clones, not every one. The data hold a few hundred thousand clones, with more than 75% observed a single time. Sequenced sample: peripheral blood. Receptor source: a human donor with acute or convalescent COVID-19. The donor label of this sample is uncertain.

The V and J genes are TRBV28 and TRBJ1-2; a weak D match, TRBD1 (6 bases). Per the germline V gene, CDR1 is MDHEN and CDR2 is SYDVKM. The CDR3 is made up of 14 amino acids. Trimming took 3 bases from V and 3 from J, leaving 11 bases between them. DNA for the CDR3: TGTGCCAGCAGTTTGCAACAGGGACACTATGGCTACACCTTC. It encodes CASSLQQGHYGYTF.

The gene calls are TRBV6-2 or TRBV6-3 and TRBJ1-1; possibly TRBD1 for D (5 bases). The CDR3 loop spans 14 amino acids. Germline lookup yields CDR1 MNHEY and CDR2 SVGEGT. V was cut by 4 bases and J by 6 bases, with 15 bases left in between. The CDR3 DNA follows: TGTGCCAGCAGTTCACGGGAGGGGTTGCCTGAAGCTTTCTTT. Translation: CASSSREGLPEAFF.

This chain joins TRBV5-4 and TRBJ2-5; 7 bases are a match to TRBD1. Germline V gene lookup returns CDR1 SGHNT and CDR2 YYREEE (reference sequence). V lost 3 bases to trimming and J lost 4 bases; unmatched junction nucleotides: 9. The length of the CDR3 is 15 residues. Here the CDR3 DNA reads TGTGCCAGCAGCTCTGGACAGGTCCTACCAGAGACCCAGTACTTC. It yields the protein CASSSGQVLPETQYF.

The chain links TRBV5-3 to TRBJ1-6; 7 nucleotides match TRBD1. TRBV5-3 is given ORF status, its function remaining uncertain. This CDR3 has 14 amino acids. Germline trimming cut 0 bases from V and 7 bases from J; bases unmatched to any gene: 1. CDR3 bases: TGTGCCAGAAGCTTGGGGACAGGAAATTCACCCCTCCACTTT. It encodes CARSLGTGNSPLHF.

CDR3 nucleotides: TGTGCCAGCTCACAGGCAGGGGGCTCTGGAAACACCATATATTTT. Its translation: CASSQAGGSGNTIYF. The chain employs TRBV18 and TRBJ1-3, with 7 bases matching TRBD1. The CDR3 extends over 15 amino acids. The V gene's germline CDR1 is KGHSH and CDR2 LQKENI. After removal of 4 bases from V and 0 bases from J, the junction contained 3 bases not matched to a gene. The variable domain in full, completed from reference TRBV18 and TRBJ1-3, reads NAGVMQNPRHLVRRRGQEARLRCSPMKGHSHVYWYRQLPEEGLKFMVYLQKENIIDESGMPKERFSAEFPKEGPSILRIQQVVRGDSAAYFCASSQAGGSGNTIYFGEGSWLTVV.

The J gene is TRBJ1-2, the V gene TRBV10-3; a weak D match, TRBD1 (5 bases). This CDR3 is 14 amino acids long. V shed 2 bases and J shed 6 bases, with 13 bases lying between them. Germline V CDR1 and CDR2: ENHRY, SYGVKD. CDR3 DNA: TGTGCCATCAGTGAGCAGCAGGGAATCGATGGCTACACCTTC. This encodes CAISEQQGIDGYTF.

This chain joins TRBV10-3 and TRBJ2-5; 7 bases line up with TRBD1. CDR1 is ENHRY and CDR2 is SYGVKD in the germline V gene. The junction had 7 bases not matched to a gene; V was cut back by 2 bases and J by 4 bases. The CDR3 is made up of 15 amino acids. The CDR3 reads CAISENRDSRETQYF. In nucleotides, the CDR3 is TGTGCCATCAGTGAGAACCGGGACAGCCGAGAGACCCAGTACTTC.

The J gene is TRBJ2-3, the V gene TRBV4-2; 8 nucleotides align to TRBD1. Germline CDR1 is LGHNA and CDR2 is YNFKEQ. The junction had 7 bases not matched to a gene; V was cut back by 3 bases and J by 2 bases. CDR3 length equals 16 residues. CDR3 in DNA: TGTGCCAGCAGCCACCGACAGGGGATTGACACAGATACGCAGTATTTT. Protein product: CASSHRQGIDTDTQYF.

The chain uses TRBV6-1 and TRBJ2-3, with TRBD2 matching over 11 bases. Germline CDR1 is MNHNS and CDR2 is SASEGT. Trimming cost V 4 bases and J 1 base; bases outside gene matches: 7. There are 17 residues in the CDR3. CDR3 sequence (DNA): TGTGCCAGCAGTGTAGCGGGGGGGCACCGCGGCACAGATACGCAGTATTTT. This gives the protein CASSVAGGHRGTDTQYF.

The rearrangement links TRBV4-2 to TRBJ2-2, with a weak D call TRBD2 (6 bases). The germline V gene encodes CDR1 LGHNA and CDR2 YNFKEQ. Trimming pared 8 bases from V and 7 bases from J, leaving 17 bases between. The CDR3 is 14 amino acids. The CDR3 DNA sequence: TGTGCCAGCTATTCTCGGGAGACGGGCGGGGAGCTGTTTTTT. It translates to CASYSRETGGELFF.

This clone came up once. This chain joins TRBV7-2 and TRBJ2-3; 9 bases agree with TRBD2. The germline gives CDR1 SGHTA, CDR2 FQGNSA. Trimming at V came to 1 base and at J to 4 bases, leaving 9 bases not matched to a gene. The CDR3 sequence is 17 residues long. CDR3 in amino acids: CASSLGAGGIPADTQYF. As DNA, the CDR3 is TGTGCCAGCAGCTTAGGCGCGGGAGGGATCCCCGCAGATACGCAGTATTTT.

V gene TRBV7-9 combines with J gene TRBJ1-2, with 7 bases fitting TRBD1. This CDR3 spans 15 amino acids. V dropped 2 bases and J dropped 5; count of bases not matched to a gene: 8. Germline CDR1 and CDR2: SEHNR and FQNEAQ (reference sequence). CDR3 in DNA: TGTGCCAGCAGCTTAACATGGGCAGGGGGTTATGGCTACACCTTC. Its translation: CASSLTWAGGYGYTF.

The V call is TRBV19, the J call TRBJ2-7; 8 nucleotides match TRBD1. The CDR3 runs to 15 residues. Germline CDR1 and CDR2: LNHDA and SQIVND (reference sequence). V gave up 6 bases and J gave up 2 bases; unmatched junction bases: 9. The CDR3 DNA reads TGTGCCAGTAGCCCTAGACAGGGGTTTGCCTACGAGCAGTACTTC. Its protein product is CASSPRQGFAYEQYF.

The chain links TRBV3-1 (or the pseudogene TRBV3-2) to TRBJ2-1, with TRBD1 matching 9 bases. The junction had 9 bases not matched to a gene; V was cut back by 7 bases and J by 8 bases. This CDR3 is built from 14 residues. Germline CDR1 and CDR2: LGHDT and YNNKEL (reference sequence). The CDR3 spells CASTDGTGNYEQFF. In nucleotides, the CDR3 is TGTGCCAGCACCGACGGGACAGGGAATTATGAGCAGTTCTTC.

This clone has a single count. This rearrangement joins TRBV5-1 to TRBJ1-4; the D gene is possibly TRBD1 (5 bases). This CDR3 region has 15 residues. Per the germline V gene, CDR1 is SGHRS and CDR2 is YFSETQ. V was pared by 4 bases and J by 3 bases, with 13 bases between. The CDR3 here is CASSPLGVPNEKLFF. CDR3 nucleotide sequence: TGCGCCAGCAGCCCATTAGGGGTACCTAATGAAAAACTGTTTTTT.

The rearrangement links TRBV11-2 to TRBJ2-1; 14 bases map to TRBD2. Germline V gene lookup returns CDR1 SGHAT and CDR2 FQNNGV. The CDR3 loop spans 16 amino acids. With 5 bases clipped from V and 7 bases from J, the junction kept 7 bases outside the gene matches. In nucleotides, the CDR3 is TGTGCCAGCAGCGATCTGGGACTAGCGGGAGATAATGAGCAGTTCTTC. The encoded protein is CASSDLGLAGDNEQFF.

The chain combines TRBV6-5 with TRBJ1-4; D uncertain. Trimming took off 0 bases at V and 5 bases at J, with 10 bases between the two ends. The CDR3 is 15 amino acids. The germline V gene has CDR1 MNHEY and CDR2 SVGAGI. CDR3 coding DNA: TGTGCCAGCAGTTACTCTGGAGGACCCAATGAAAAACTGTTTTTT. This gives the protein CASSYSGGPNEKLFF.

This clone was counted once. This chain's CDR3 is CANPGTGGPNQPQHF. DNA for the CDR3: TGTGCCAACCCCGGGACAGGGGGCCCAAATCAGCCCCAGCATTTT. The genes are TRBV25-1 and TRBJ1-5, with 12 positions matching TRBD1. CDR1 and CDR2 from the germline V gene are MGHDK and SYGVNS. Trimming took 10 bases from V and 4 from J; bases not matched to a gene: 8. CDR3 length: 15 amino acids.

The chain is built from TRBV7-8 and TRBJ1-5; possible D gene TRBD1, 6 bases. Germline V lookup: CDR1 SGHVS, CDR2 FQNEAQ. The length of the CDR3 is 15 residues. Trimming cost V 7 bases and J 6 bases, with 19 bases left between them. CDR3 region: CASTKDSGRGQPQHF. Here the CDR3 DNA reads TGTGCCAGCACGAAGGACAGCGGGAGGGGTCAGCCCCAGCATTTT.

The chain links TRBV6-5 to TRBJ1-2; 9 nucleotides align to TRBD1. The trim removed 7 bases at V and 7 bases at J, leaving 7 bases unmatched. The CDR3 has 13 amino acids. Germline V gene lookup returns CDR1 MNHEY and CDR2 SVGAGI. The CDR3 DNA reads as TGTGCCAGCACCACAGGGGGCGCTGGTGGCTACACCTTC. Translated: CASTTGGAGGYTF.

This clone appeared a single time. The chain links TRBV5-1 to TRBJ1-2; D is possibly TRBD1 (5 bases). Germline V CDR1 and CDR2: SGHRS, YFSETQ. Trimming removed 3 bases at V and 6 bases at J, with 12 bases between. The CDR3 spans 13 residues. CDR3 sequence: CASSSQGKDGYTF. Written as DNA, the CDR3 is TGCGCCAGCAGCTCTCAGGGAAAGGATGGCTACACCTTC. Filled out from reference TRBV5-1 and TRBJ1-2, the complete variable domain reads KAGVTQTPRYLIKTRGQQVTLSCSPISGHRSVSWYQQTPGQGLQFLFEYFSETQRNKGNFPGRFSGRQFSNSRSEMNVSTLELGDSALYLCASSSQGKDGYTFGSGTRLTVV.

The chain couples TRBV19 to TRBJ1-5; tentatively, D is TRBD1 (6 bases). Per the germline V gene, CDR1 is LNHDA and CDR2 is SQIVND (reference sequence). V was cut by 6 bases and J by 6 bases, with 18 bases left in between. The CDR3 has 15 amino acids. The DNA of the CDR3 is TGTGCCAGTAGGATCCCAAACAGGGTAGGTCAGCCCCAGCATTTT. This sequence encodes CASRIPNRVGQPQHF. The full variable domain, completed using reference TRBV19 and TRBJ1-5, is DGGITQSPKYLFRKEGQNVTLSCEQNLNHDAMYWYRQDPGQGLRLIYYSQIVNDFQKGDIAEGYSVSREKKESFPLTVTSAQKNPTAFYLCASRIPNRVGQPQHFGDGTRLSIL.

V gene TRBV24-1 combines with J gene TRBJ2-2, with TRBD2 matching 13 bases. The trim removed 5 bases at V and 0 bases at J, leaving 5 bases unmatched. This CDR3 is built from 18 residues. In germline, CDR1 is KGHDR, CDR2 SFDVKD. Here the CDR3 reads CATSARTSGGPNTGELFF. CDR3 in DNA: TGTGCCACCAGTGCCCGGACTAGCGGGGGCCCGAACACCGGGGAGCTGTTTTTT.